One sample yielded the 15 T cell receptor beta chains listed below, sequenced in a study of T cell repertoires in cytomegalovirus infection. Each CDR3 protein is one row after TCRdb ran MiXCR on the reads. This table holds 70,000 to 95,000 distinct CDR3 sequences, about 29% found once. For these receptors, no antigen is known. Sample: CD8+ T cells from cultured PBMCs, taken from culture after CMV antigen stimulation. These TCRs come from a human donor in good health (CMV status not recorded). Some clones in this sample may be carry-over from other donors' samples.

This clonotype was recorded only once. The V gene is TRBV4-1, the J gene TRBJ2-2; D gene ambiguous. The ends were cut back, 1 base at V and 2 bases at J, with 5 bases in the middle. The CDR3 has 14 amino acids. The V gene's germline CDR1 is MGHRA and CDR2 YSYEKL. CDR3 sequence reads: CASSQGRNTGELFF. In DNA form, the CDR3 reads TGCGCCAGCAGCCAAGGTAGAAACACCGGGGAGCTGTTTTTT.

V and J are TRBV4-1 and TRBJ2-7; TRBD1 matches at 8 bases. J lost 2 bases, V lost 1 base, and 7 bases had no gene match. In germline, CDR1 is MGHRA, CDR2 YSYEKL. This CDR3 region has 16 residues. CDR3 nucleotide sequence: TGCGCCAGCAGCCAAGCCGCGGACAGGGCCACCTACGAGCAGTACTTC. Its translation is CASSQAADRATYEQYF.

This clonotype showed up just a few times. The rearrangement joins TRBV4-1 to TRBJ2-4, with D unresolved. The germline V gene has CDR1 MGHRA and CDR2 YSYEKL. The V and J ends lost 0 bases and 8 bases respectively, with 23 bases between them. This CDR3 spans 18 amino acids. The CDR3 region is CASSQDGPPYSRGDIQYF. The CDR3 coding sequence is TGCGCCAGCAGCCAAGATGGCCCACCGTATAGCCGTGGAGACATTCAGTACTTC.

This clonotype has at least ten counts. The rearrangement joins TRBV6-5 to TRBJ2-5, with D uncertain. The germline gives CDR1 MNHEY, CDR2 SVGAGI. This CDR3 spans 14 amino acids. With 0 bases removed from V and 3 bases from J, the gap between germline ends came to 8 bases. Here the CDR3 reads CASSYSSTEETQYF. The CDR3 DNA reads as TGTGCCAGCAGTTACTCGTCGACTGAAGAGACCCAGTACTTC.

This clonotype was detected a few times. The V gene is TRBV7-9, the J gene TRBJ2-7; a possible D gene is TRBD2 (6 bases). The CDR3 extends over 15 amino acids. Germline V gene sequence: CDR1 SEHNR, CDR2 FQNEAQ (reference sequence). Trimming removed 4 bases from V and 2 bases from J, with 15 bases in between. The CDR3 here is CASSSAGREAYEQYF. CDR3 DNA: TGTGCCAGCAGCTCCGCGGGTAGGGAGGCCTACGAGCAGTACTTC. The variable domain in full, with the rest retrieved from reference TRBV7-9 and TRBJ2-7, is DTGVSQNPRHKITKRGQNVTFRCDPISEHNRLYWYRQTLGQGPEFLTYFQNEAQLEKSRLLSDRFSAERPKGSFSTLEIQRTEQGDSAMYLCASSSAGREAYEQYFGPGTRLTVT.

This clonotype came up a few times. A read error is likely, as this CDR3 ends without the conserved phenylalanine or tryptophan. The limits of the CDR3 on the DNA are not certain, so only TCRdb's listed CDR3 is given. The V and J genes are TRBV4-1 and TRBJ1-1; the table calls TRBD1, which could not be checked here. Germline loops: CDR1 MGHRA, CDR2 YSYEKL. Both ends counted, the CDR3 spans 11 residues. CDR3 region: CASSHRDRRPI.

The rearrangement links TRBV7-9 to TRBJ2-1; possibly TRBD1 for D (5 bases). V was pared by 6 bases and J by 9 bases, with 21 bases between. There are 15 residues in the CDR3. Germline V gene lookup returns CDR1 SEHNR and CDR2 FQNEAQ (reference sequence). CDR3 region: CASSSQDTSGSEQFF. CDR3 DNA sequence: TGTGCCAGCAGTTCCCAGGACACGTCCGGAAGTGAGCAGTTCTTC.

This clonotype has more than one count but fewer than ten. The chain is built from TRBV18 and TRBJ2-7; 9 bases map to TRBD1. This CDR3 is 14 amino acids long. Germline trimming cut 6 bases from V and 7 bases from J; bases unmatched to any gene: 10. CDR1 and CDR2 from the germline V gene are KGHSH and LQKENI. CDR3 DNA: TGTGCCAGCTCCCTTGGGACAGGGATGGAGGAGCAGTACTTC. Residues: CASSLGTGMEEQYF.

This clonotype has a count of ten or more. The chain carries TRBV7-8 and TRBJ2-5; TRBD2 matches at 9 bases. With 3 bases clipped from V and 1 base from J, the junction kept 6 bases outside the gene matches. CDR1 and CDR2 from the germline V gene are SGHVS and FQNEAQ. The CDR3 extends over 16 amino acids. The CDR3 sequence: CASSFLSGGLQETQYF. DNA for the CDR3: TGTGCCAGCAGCTTCCTAAGCGGGGGGCTCCAAGAGACCCAGTACTTC.

The chain employs TRBV2 and TRBJ1-5; D remains unclear. Germline CDR1 and CDR2: SNHLY and FYNNEI. The CDR3 loop spans 15 amino acids. The ends were cut back, 4 bases at V and 0 bases at J, with 10 bases in the middle. CDR3 nucleotides: TGTGCCAGCAGTGGTAGTATGAGTAGCAATCAGCCCCAGCATTTT. This codes for CASSGSMSSNQPQHF.

The chain links TRBV18 to TRBJ2-5; 7 bases are shared with TRBD1. The V and J ends lost 4 bases and 1 base, in that order; junction bases with no gene match: 9. CDR3 size: 16 residues. Per the germline V gene, CDR1 is KGHSH and CDR2 is LQKENI. CDR3 sequence: CASSLQTTGVQETQYF. The CDR3 DNA sequence: TGTGCCAGCTCACTCCAGACCACAGGGGTCCAAGAGACCCAGTACTTC.

The chain has TRBV7-9 and TRBJ2-1, with unresolved D. V was trimmed by 1 base and J by 10 bases, leaving 8 bases between them. The CDR3 totals 12 residues. Germline CDR1 and CDR2: SEHNR and FQNEAQ (reference sequence). The CDR3 region is CASSLVWSEQFF. DNA of the CDR3: TGTGCCAGCAGCTTAGTTTGGTCGGAGCAGTTCTTC.

This clonotype was seen repeatedly, ten times or more. The V gene is TRBV5-4, the J gene TRBJ1-4, with a possible D match to TRBD1 (5 bases). The CDR3 runs to 16 residues. V lost 0 bases, J lost 3 bases, and 12 bases lay in between. The germline V gene has CDR1 SGHNT and CDR2 YYREEE (reference sequence). DNA for the CDR3: TGTGCCAGCAGCTTGGGGGTTCGGGACTCTAATGAAAAACTGTTTTTT. Its translation is CASSLGVRDSNEKLFF.

This clonotype has a handful of counts. The rearrangement links TRBV27 to TRBJ1-6; no reliable D call. V lost 4 bases to trimming and J lost 3 bases, with 16 bases between them. The CDR3 has 17 amino acids. The germline V gene encodes CDR1 MNHEY and CDR2 SMNVEV (reference sequence). CDR3 sequence: CASSSRPDPDYNSPLHF. The CDR3 DNA follows: TGTGCCAGCAGTTCCCGCCCGGACCCAGACTATAATTCACCCCTCCACTTT.

The chain employs TRBV24-1 and TRBJ2-5; possibly TRBD2 for D (6 bases). V gave up 3 bases and J gave up 1 base, with 14 bases separating them. Germline loops: CDR1 KGHDR, CDR2 SFDVKD. CDR3 length equals 16 residues. The CDR3 coding sequence is TGTGCCACCAGTGATCCGAATGGGGGAGGCCAAGAGACCCAGTACTTC. This encodes CATSDPNGGGQETQYF.